Below, 26 T cell receptor beta chains from the same sample are listed, as sequenced in a study of early T cells in non-severe SARS-CoV-2 infection. TCRdb called the 5' RACE reads again in MiXCR, with one record for every CDR3 protein. Found here are around 50,000 distinct CDR3 sequences, approximately 9.8% of them singletons; the top ten hold about 8.3%. Material: whole blood. The receptors derive from an adult who was a healthcare worker with PCR-confirmed SARS-CoV-2 infection or an uninfected control (not recorded which).

J is TRBJ1-6 and V is TRBV10-3; TRBD1 matches at 9 bases. J gave up 1 base and V 6 bases, and 7 bases lay outside the gene matches. The CDR3 runs 17 residues. Germline V CDR1 and CDR2: ENHRY, SYGVKD. The CDR3 reads CAIREGQGSSYNSPLHF. CDR3 nucleotide sequence: TGTGCCATCAGAGAGGGACAGGGAAGTTCCTATAATTCACCCCTCCACTTT.

This clonotype was seen a handful of times. This rearrangement joins TRBV7-9 to TRBJ2-7; 12 nucleotides align to TRBD2. CDR1 is SEHNR, CDR2 FQNEAQ, per germline (reference sequence). V trimming: 5 bases; J trimming: 5 bases; junction bases outside the gene matches: 10. This CDR3 has 16 amino acids. The DNA for the CDR3 is TGTGCCAGCAGCCCCATGACTAGCGGGAGAAACCACGAGCAGTACTTC. Translation gives CASSPMTSGRNHEQYF.

This clonotype appeared a few times. V gene TRBV27 combines with J gene TRBJ2-3, with 14 bases aligning to TRBD2. Germline V gene sequence: CDR1 MNHEY, CDR2 SMNVEV (reference sequence). This CDR3 is 17 amino acids long. V lost 2 bases and J lost 6; bases outside the gene matches: 7. Here the CDR3 DNA reads TGTGCCAGCAGTTTACCGGGACTAGCGGGAGTACCCGATACGCAGTATTTT. Translated, it gives CASSLPGLAGVPDTQYF.

The gene calls are TRBV28 and TRBJ2-5; D remains unclear. The CDR3 runs 13 residues. Trimming left V 4 bases short and J 2 bases short, with 8 bases between. Germline V gives CDR1 MDHEN, CDR2 SYDVKM. The CDR3 coding sequence is TGTGCCAGCAGTTCCAACGTTCAAGAGACCCAGTACTTC. It specifies CASSSNVQETQYF.

This CDR3 is CASSFLSPGQGSNYGYTF. In DNA form, the CDR3 reads TGCGCCAGCAGCTTTTTATCGCCGGGACAGGGGTCGAACTATGGCTACACCTTC. This chain links TRBV5-1 with TRBJ1-2; TRBD1 aligns across 10 bases. CDR1 and CDR2 from the germline V gene are SGHRS and YFSETQ. The CDR3 is made up of 18 amino acids. V lost 2 bases and J lost 2; bases outside the gene matches: 12.

This clonotype was found many times. The rearrangement uses TRBV14 and TRBJ2-6; 8 nucleotides line up with TRBD1. Trimming at V came to 1 base and at J to 2 bases, leaving 13 bases not matched to a gene. The germline gives CDR1 SGHDN, CDR2 FVKESK. The CDR3 runs to 20 residues. The CDR3 bases are TGTGCCAGCAGCCAAGTAACCGACCAGGGGGCGTCTACTGGGGCCAACGTCCTGACTTTC. Amino acids: CASSQVTDQGASTGANVLTF.

This clonotype was seen many times. The V and J genes are TRBV20-1 and TRBJ2-3; 12 bases map to TRBD2. The V gene end was trimmed by 6 bases and the J gene end by 3 bases; junction bases not matched to a gene: 4. CDR1 and CDR2 from the germline V gene are DFQATT and SNEGSKA (reference sequence). The CDR3 is made up of 14 amino acids. CDR3 sequence (DNA): TGCAGTGCCCCGACTAGCGGGAGTACAGATACGCAGTATTTT. The encoded protein is CSAPTSGSTDTQYF.

This clonotype was observed many times. The chain joins TRBV10-1 to TRBJ2-1; 10 bases map to TRBD2. Germline CDR1 WNHNN, CDR2 SYGVQD (reference sequence). The CDR3 extends over 18 amino acids. V shed 2 bases and J 5 bases; nucleotides not matched to a gene: 12. The CDR3 here is CASSEPEGGTSVDNEQFF. The CDR3 DNA sequence: TGCGCCAGCAGTGAGCCCGAGGGCGGGACTAGCGTAGACAATGAGCAGTTCTTC.

In this sample, this clonotype turned up many times. The J gene is TRBJ2-5, the V gene TRBV20-1, with D unresolved. Germline V gene sequence: CDR1 DFQATT, CDR2 SNEGSKA (reference sequence). V was shortened by 0 bases and J by 0 bases, with 8 bases between the two germline ends. The CDR3 has 14 residues. CDR3 in amino acids: CSARDLLDQETQYF. The CDR3, as DNA: TGCAGTGCTAGAGATCTCTTGGACCAAGAGACCCAGTACTTC.

At least ten counts were recorded for this clonotype. The chain combines TRBV20-1 with TRBJ1-6; no definite D call. Trimming took off 0 bases at V and 9 bases at J, with 18 bases between the two ends. CDR3 length: 16 amino acids. CDR1 and CDR2 from the germline V gene are DFQATT and SNEGSKA (reference sequence). In DNA, the CDR3 is TGCAGTGCTAGAGATTCCGGGCGGGCGGCGAGTTCACCCCTCCACTTT. This gives the protein CSARDSGRAASSPLHF.

As to this clonotype: Germline is not matched at one junction end, which may reflect a read error. The V gene is TRBV25-1, the J gene TRBJ2-1; 8 bases map to TRBD2. The CDR3 is 13 residues long. CDR1 is MGHDK, CDR2 SYGVNS, per germline. The CDR3 region is CVSSERGFDEQFF. DNA of the CDR3: TGTGTCAGCAGTGAGCGGGGGTTCGATGAGCAGTTCTTC.

This clonotype was counted at least ten times. This chain joins TRBV7-2 and TRBJ1-2, with a tentative D call TRBD1 (6 bases). CDR1 is SGHTA and CDR2 is FQGNSA in the germline V gene. The CDR3 runs 16 residues. The V end was cut by 3 bases, the J end by 4 bases, with 18 bases between. Here the CDR3 reads CASSFQMGGASYGYTF. CDR3 DNA sequence: TGTGCCAGCAGCTTCCAGATGGGGGGCGCCAGCTATGGCTACACCTTC.

This clonotype was detected ten times or more. CDR3 amino acids: CASSLETGGAFF. The CDR3, as DNA: TGCGCCAGCAGCTTGGAGACAGGGGGAGCTTTCTTT. The gene calls are TRBV5-1 and TRBJ1-1; 9 bases align to TRBD1. Trimming cost V 0 bases and J 10 bases; bases outside gene matches: 1. The CDR3 totals 12 residues. Germline assignment: CDR1 SGHRS and CDR2 YFSETQ.

This clonotype was observed at least ten times. V gene TRBV15 combines with J gene TRBJ2-1; 9 nucleotides agree with TRBD2. Germline V CDR1 and CDR2: LNHNV, YYDKDF (reference sequence). J lost 6 bases, V lost 2 bases, and 5 bases had no gene match. The CDR3 extends over 15 amino acids. The CDR3 is CATSRPLAGSNEQFF. The CDR3 region has the DNA TGTGCCACCAGCAGACCACTAGCGGGTTCCAATGAGCAGTTCTTC.

This clonotype occurred many times. The rearrangement links TRBV20-1 to TRBJ2-1; TRBD2 aligns across 8 bases. CDR1 and CDR2 from the germline V gene are DFQATT and SNEGSKA (reference sequence). The J segment lost 5 bases and the V segment lost 3 bases, leaving 6 bases of the junction unmatched. CDR3 length: 14 amino acids. Here the CDR3 reads CSASRAGGNNEQFF. The CDR3, as DNA: TGCAGTGCTAGTCGGGCGGGAGGAAACAATGAGCAGTTCTTC.

This clonotype showed up many times. This sequence joins TRBV29-1 and TRBJ1-1; no clear D. The CDR3 has 12 residues. Per germline, CDR1 SQVTM and CDR2 ANQGSEA. Trimming removed 3 bases from V and 1 base from J, with 6 bases in between. In DNA, the CDR3 is TGCAGCGTTGACGACGGGAACACTGAAGCTTTCTTT. It is translated as CSVDDGNTEAFF. The whole variable domain, remainder taken from reference TRBV29-1 and TRBJ1-1, is SAVISQKPSRDICQRGTSLTIQCQVDSQVTMMFWYRQQPGQSLTLIATANQGSEATYESGFVIDKFPISRPNLTFSTLTVSNMSPEDSSIYLCSVDDGNTEAFFGQGTRLTVV.

This clonotype has only a few counts. The J gene is TRBJ1-2, the V gene TRBV5-1; no definite D call. Germline V gives CDR1 SGHRS, CDR2 YFSETQ. The ends were cut back, 0 bases at V and 7 bases at J, with 10 bases in the middle. There are 13 residues in the CDR3. This CDR3 is CASSLEGPRGYTF. CDR3 nucleotides: TGCGCCAGCAGCTTGGAAGGGCCCCGTGGCTACACCTTC.

At least ten counts were recorded for this clonotype. V is TRBV19 and J is TRBJ2-7; unclear D gene. Trimming left V 2 bases short and J 3 bases short, with 2 bases between. Germline V gives CDR1 LNHDA, CDR2 SQIVND (reference sequence). The CDR3 length is 11 residues. In DNA form, the CDR3 reads TGTGCCAGTAGTATAAACTACGAGCAGTACTTC. Translation: CASSINYEQYF.

The chain combines TRBV7-9 with TRBJ2-7, with TRBD2 identical over 10 bases. J gave up 4 bases and V 6 bases, and 12 bases lay outside the gene matches. From germline, CDR1 is SEHNR and CDR2 FQNEAQ (reference sequence). The CDR3 is made up of 16 amino acids. For the CDR3, the DNA is TGTGCCAGCAGTGACCCAACCGGGACTAGCGAGTACGAGCAGTACTTC. Its protein product is CASSDPTGTSEYEQYF.

The chain links TRBV20-1 to TRBJ2-1; the D gene is possibly TRBD1 (5 bases). CDR1 is DFQATT, CDR2 SNEGSKA, per germline (reference sequence). Trimming removed 3 bases at V and 0 bases at J, with 15 bases between. This CDR3 is 16 amino acids long. CDR3 sequence: CSASVPGHLSYNEQFF. The CDR3 DNA follows: TGCAGTGCTAGCGTCCCAGGGCACCTCTCCTACAATGAGCAGTTCTTC.

This clonotype was seen more than once but under ten times. The chain recombines TRBV28 with TRBJ1-2, with 7 bases lining up with TRBD1. The junction had 8 bases not matched to a gene; V was cut back by 5 bases and J by 8 bases. From germline, CDR1 is MDHEN and CDR2 SYDVKM. This CDR3 region has 13 residues. The CDR3, as DNA: TGTGCCAGCAGTCCGACAGGGACAAGAGGCTACACCTTC. This codes for CASSPTGTRGYTF.

This clonotype was counted only a few times. The J gene is TRBJ1-1, the V gene TRBV18; perhaps TRBD1 as D (5 bases). Germline CDR1 is KGHSH and CDR2 is LQKENI. This CDR3 comprises 14 residues. The V gene lost 1 base and the J gene lost 5 bases, with 11 bases spanning the gap. CDR3 DNA sequence: TGTGCCAGCTCACCACAAGGGGCGAGAACTGAAGCTTTCTTT. Encoded protein: CASSPQGARTEAFF.

This clonotype was recorded a few times. CDR3 DNA sequence: TGTGCCAGCAGCCGAACCTACGAGCAGTACTTC. It specifies CASSRTYEQYF. V and J are TRBV14 and TRBJ2-7; no reliable D call. Germline V lookup: CDR1 SGHDN, CDR2 FVKESK. The CDR3 runs to 11 residues. V lost 4 bases and J 2 bases, leaving 3 bases between the germline ends.

Only a few counts were recorded for this clonotype. The genes are TRBV12-3 or TRBV12-4 and TRBJ2-2; D is undetermined. CDR3 size: 13 residues. V was cut by 3 bases and J by 5 bases, with 7 bases left in between. CDR3 amino acids: CASSFDLTGELFF. As DNA, the CDR3 is TGTGCCAGCAGTTTTGACCTAACCGGGGAGCTGTTTTTT.

This clonotype was observed at least ten times. V usage is TRBV12-3 or TRBV12-4 and J usage is TRBJ2-5, with 9 nucleotides matching TRBD1. Trimming removed 5 bases from V and 3 bases from J; junction bases left unmatched: 10. This CDR3 region has 16 residues. The CDR3 protein is CASSPIGTGIKETQYF. CDR3 bases: TGTGCCAGCAGTCCCATCGGGACAGGGATAAAAGAGACCCAGTACTTC.

This clonotype was seen only a few times. The chain joins TRBV6-5 to TRBJ1-1; 8 bases map to TRBD1. The ends lost 6 bases at V and 5 bases at J; junction bases unmatched: 17. Germline V gene sequence: CDR1 MNHEY, CDR2 SVGAGI. This CDR3 contains 17 residues. The CDR3 DNA reads TGTGCCAGCAGATCGCCAGGACAGGGAGGAGTGGGAACTGAAGCTTTCTTT. Protein sequence: CASRSPGQGGVGTEAFF.